Sequencing of this TCR beta chain was carried out in a study of STAT3 mutations in large granular lymphocyte leukemia (dated by TCRdb to about 2019). For context, the study as a whole: Roughly half of the T-LGLL patients who were sequenced longitudinally carried canonical activating STAT3 mutations. Over half of the T-LGLL patients were given one or more immunosuppressive therapy regimens, and approximately 40% of those treated had a hematologic response. Patients with T-cell large granular lymphocyte leukemia underwent serial deep sequencing of TCRbeta CDR3 and STAT3 to reconstruct clonal hierarchy and dynamics. From an initial cohort of roughly 220 LGL patients, eighteen representative T-LGLL cases were picked for longitudinal TCRbeta and STAT3 sequencing. A couple of patients with natural killer LGL leukemia were also sequenced longitudinally as controls within the study. For each patient, sequencing was performed at an average of 4 time points, with a range of 2 to 8 samplings.

The same DNA, extracted from blood mononuclear cells, served for both TCR sequencing and STAT3 sequencing. TCRbeta libraries were sequenced on an Illumina MiSeq, averaging roughly 40,000 productive templates per sample. Multiplex PCR amplification was used to generate TCRbeta CDR3 libraries with the immunoSEQ assay. As for the authors' bioinformatics: Repertoire diversity was computed as previously defined, with values near 0 indicating extremely monoclonal samples. TCRdb limited this immuneACCESS table to in-frame rearrangements with V and J called. A share of clones is missing; checked studies link under half to unresolved V genes, and the rest is unexplained. D and trimming come from the DNA, and the V and J calls and clone size come from that table. The sample table includes more than 60 clones. What the research found in general, with its limitations: Linking therapy response to changes in TCR clonal burden was complicated by variable intervals between samplings and by differing treatment regimens. At least one immunodominant TCRbeta clonotype was identified in every T-LGLL patient, and multiple immunodominant subclonotypes were identified in about half of the T-LGLL patients. In about 30% of the 18 patients, TCR clonotype switching occurred after therapy, and every newly emerging clone was STAT3 wild type. Since codominant clonotypes persisted in some patients, a small but highly pathogenic clone may have gone undetected. Because no samples were available when a clone first appeared, clonal expansion had to be inferred from samplings taken at other points. Several patients had a dominant TCR clone burden greater than the STAT3 mutant burden, which suggests that the STAT3 mutation arose secondarily within a clone that had already expanded.

A remark on this clone: Its cognate antigen has yet to be identified. No much larger clonotype is one base removed from it; base qualities were not supplied.

Taken from cysteine to phenylalanine, the CDR3 has 14 residues. Only the CDR3 part of the read is kept: 42 bases, read in frame from the first base. Unmatched junction bases come to 11, with V trimmed by 6 bases and J by 9 bases. Based on the germline V gene, the CDR1 and CDR2 sequences are LGHNT and FRNRAP. The TCR originated in a man between 60 and 75 years old with T-cell large granular lymphocyte leukemia. Some clones in this sample may be carry-over from other donors' samples. The age is the age at diagnosis. The source material was peripheral blood mononuclear cells. The sequence links TRBV12-5 to TRBJ2-1; TRBD2 aligns with 7 central bases. Here the CDR3 is given as CASGQGLTGREQFF. The nucleotides read TGTGCTAGTGGGCAGGGACTAACTGGTCGTGAGCAGTTCTTC.